This T cell receptor beta chain was recorded in a study of T cell responses to AZD1222 COVID-19 vaccine. Overall study findings and caveats: Repertoire sampling occurred only after the peak T cell response.

Sequencing was performed with immunoSEQ multiplex PCR; in TCRdb, only in-frame clones are kept and a portion is missing. The top ten hold about 4% of the sample, which has under 200,000 clones, more than 90% seen once. Looked up from germline, CDR1 is SQVTM and CDR2 is ANQGSEA. CDR3 size: 14 residues. V lost 6 bases, J lost 1 base, and 6 bases stayed unmatched. Details on this clone: Antigen: not known.

The receptor was isolated from an adult who received the MenACWY meningococcal vaccine as a control. V gene TRBV29-1 combines with J gene TRBJ2-7, with 10 bases identical to TRBD1. The sequences come from peripheral blood, collected 28 days after the second dose of the MenACWY control vaccine. As DNA, the CDR3 is TGCAGCGTCGCCCCGGGACAGGGGTCCTACGAGCAGTACTTC. The encoded protein is CSVAPGQGSYEQYF.